This entry lists 30 T cell receptor beta chains sequenced from one sample in a study of CD8+ T cells in alopecia areata. The sample's treatment: oral pan-JAK inhibitor, 5-10 mg twice daily. The authors extracted RNA and reverse transcribed it into cDNA as the sequencing template. Sequenced by immunoSEQ multiplex PCR; TCRdb stores in-frame clones only, minus some. The sample records about 100,000 clones, 44% being singletons. The input for sequencing was CD8+ T cells sorted from blood, taken at week 24, from a patient treated with tofacitinib. These receptor sequences come from a human donor with alopecia areata.

V is TRBV2 and J is TRBJ2-1, with D possibly TRBD1 on 5 matching bases. The CDR3 has 16 residues. V was cut by 3 bases and J by 10 bases, with 22 bases left in between. CDR1 is SNHLY, CDR2 FYNNEI, per germline. CDR3 nucleotides: TGTGCCAGCAGTGACCTCCATCGGACATTCCGCGGAGAGCAGTTCTTC. This codes for CASSDLHRTFRGEQFF.

The chain recombines TRBV4-1 with TRBJ2-7; 11 bases map to TRBD2. The CDR3 sequence is 15 residues long. Germline CDR1 and CDR2: MGHRA and YSYEKL. Trimming cost V 4 bases and J 3 bases; bases outside gene matches: 5. Written as DNA, the CDR3 is TGCGCCAGCAGCCGAGGGACTAGCGGCTTCTACGAGCAGTACTTC. Protein sequence: CASSRGTSGFYEQYF.

CDR3: CATSSADSRGHEQYF. The CDR3 DNA sequence: TGTGCCACCAGCAGCGCCGACTCCCGGGGCCACGAGCAGTACTTC. The chain uses TRBV15 and TRBJ2-7; tentatively, D is TRBD1 or TRBD2 (5 bases each). The CDR3 covers 15 residues. The germline V gene encodes CDR1 LNHNV and CDR2 YYDKDF (reference sequence). The ends were cut back, 3 bases at V and 5 bases at J, with 17 bases in the middle.

CDR3 sequence (DNA): TGTGCCAGCAGTGATCAGCGGGAGCGGGAGCTGTTTTTT. It specifies CASSDQRERELFF. The rearrangement uses TRBV2 and TRBJ2-2; the match to TRBD2 covers 8 bases. The CDR3 extends over 13 amino acids. V trimming: 3 bases; J trimming: 9 bases; junction bases outside the gene matches: 3. The germline V gene encodes CDR1 SNHLY and CDR2 FYNNEI. Using reference TRBV2 and TRBJ2-2 for the parts outside the CDR3, the full variable domain is EPEVTQTPSHQVTQMGQEVILRCVPISNHLYFYWYRQILGQKVEFLVSFYNNEISEKSEIFDDQFSVERPDGSNFTLKIRSTKLEDSAMYFCASSDQRERELFFGEGSRLTVL.

This clone was found a few times. The CDR3 DNA sequence: TGTGCCAGCAGCCCACGGGATCTCCCCGCCGAGGGTGGAAACACCATATATTTT. It specifies CASSPRDLPAEGGNTIYF. The chain couples TRBV5-6 to TRBJ1-3; D not resolved. The CDR3 is 18 residues long. Germline loops: CDR1 SGHDT, CDR2 YYEEEE. Between the trimmed V and J ends, which lost 4 bases and 3 bases, there was a span of 23 bases.

This clone came up a few times. Other DNA sequences in this sample translate to the same CDR3. The V gene is TRBV9, the J gene TRBJ2-7; TRBD1 agrees at 9 bases. V dropped 3 bases and J dropped 3; count of bases not matched to a gene: 7. CDR3 length: 15 amino acids. CDR1 SGDLS and CDR2 YYNGEE come from the germline V gene. The CDR3 region has the DNA TGTGCCAGCAGCGCCGGGACAGGGTCCAGCTACGAGCAGTACTTC. It translates to CASSAGTGSSYEQYF.

The sample holds a few counts of this clone. The V and J genes are TRBV13 and TRBJ1-1; D call uncertain. Trimming took off 6 bases at V and 3 bases at J, with 8 bases between the two ends. Germline CDR1 PRHDT, CDR2 FYEKMQ (reference sequence). This CDR3 comprises 12 residues. The CDR3 loop reads CASRVGYTEAFF. The CDR3 coding sequence is TGTGCCAGCAGGGTCGGGTACACTGAAGCTTTCTTT.

There are a few counts of this clone. The J gene is TRBJ2-3, the V gene TRBV23-1; perhaps TRBD1 as D (5 bases). TRBV23-1 is classed as an ORF, of uncertain function. The CDR3 loop spans 15 amino acids. Trimming stripped 3 bases from V and 2 bases from J, with 12 bases between. CDR3 sequence: CASSQGPRHTDTQYF. CDR3 DNA: TGCGCCAGCAGTCAGGGGCCCCGGCACACAGATACGCAGTATTTT.

The chain recombines TRBV5-6 with TRBJ2-1, with 9 bases matching TRBD1. J lost 6 bases, V lost 4 bases, and 11 bases had no gene match. Germline-derived CDR1 and CDR2 are SGHDT and YYEEEE. The CDR3 contains 16 residues. CDR3 region: CASSPPLGTGFNEQFF. The CDR3 DNA reads as TGTGCCAGCAGCCCGCCCCTCGGGACAGGGTTCAATGAGCAGTTCTTC.

This clone has just a few counts. The V call is TRBV7-9, the J call TRBJ2-5, with a possible D match to TRBD1 (5 bases). The CDR3 runs to 13 residues. The germline V gene has CDR1 SEHNR and CDR2 FQNEAQ (reference sequence). Between the trimmed V and J ends, which lost 5 bases and 0 bases, there was a span of 7 bases. The CDR3 is CASSGHYQETQYF. The CDR3 DNA is TGTGCCAGCAGCGGACACTACCAAGAGACCCAGTACTTC.

With respect to this clone: At one end, the junction sequence differs from germline, possibly due to a read error. The rearrangement uses TRBV15 and TRBJ2-6, with a weak D call TRBD1 (5 bases). CDR3 length: 18 amino acids. CDR1 LNHNV and CDR2 YYDKDF come from the germline V gene (reference sequence). The CDR3 region is CATSTSGGALSGANILTF. In nucleotides, the CDR3 is TGTGCCACCAGCACTAGTGGTGGGGCTCTCTCTGGGGCCAACATCCTGACTTTC.

This rearrangement joins TRBV7-4 to TRBJ2-2; 10 bases are shared with TRBD2. V shed 5 bases, J shed 0 bases, and the junction held 6 bases outside the gene matches. In germline, CDR1 is SGHVT, CDR2 SQSDAQ. CDR3 size: 17 residues. The CDR3 DNA follows: TGTGCCAGCAGCGTGGGACTAGCGAGAGCGAACACCGGGGAGCTGTTTTTT. It specifies CASSVGLARANTGELFF.

This clone came up a few times. V and J are TRBV19 and TRBJ2-6; D ambiguous. The CDR3 is 15 amino acids. The germline V gene encodes CDR1 LNHDA and CDR2 SQIVND (reference sequence). Trimming removed 8 bases at V and 2 bases at J, with 13 bases between. In DNA form, the CDR3 reads TGTGCCAGTGGTGGCGCAGGCGCTGGGGCCAACGTCCTGACTTTC. It encodes CASGGAGAGANVLTF.

The chain has TRBV29-1 and TRBJ2-7; possible D gene TRBD2, 5 bases. CDR3 length equals 12 residues. The germline CDR1 and CDR2 sequences are SQVTM and ANQGSEA. Trimming cost V 3 bases and J 3 bases, with 9 bases left between them. The CDR3 coding sequence is TGCAGCGTTGACGCCGGGGACTACGAGCAGTACTTC. The encoded protein is CSVDAGDYEQYF.

The V gene is TRBV7-9, the J gene TRBJ1-2; D may be TRBD1 (6 bases). Germline CDR1 is SEHNR and CDR2 is FQNEAQ (reference sequence). This CDR3 contains 19 residues. Trimming took 2 bases from V and 0 from J, leaving 22 bases between them. CDR3 sequence (DNA): TGTGCCAGCAGCTTAACTAGGGACAAACACCAATCCTCTAACTATGGCTACACCTTC. Protein: CASSLTRDKHQSSNYGYTF. Full variable domain (rest looked up from reference TRBV7-9 and TRBJ1-2): DTGVSQNPRHKITKRGQNVTFRCDPISEHNRLYWYRQTLGQGPEFLTYFQNEAQLEKSRLLSDRFSAERPKGSFSTLEIQRTEQGDSAMYLCASSLTRDKHQSSNYGYTFGSGTRLTVV.

V is TRBV7-9 and J is TRBJ2-4; D uncertain. From germline, CDR1 is SEHNR and CDR2 FQNEAQ (reference sequence). This CDR3 contains 14 residues. The V end lost 5 bases, the J end lost 6 bases, and 14 bases lay between the germline ends. This CDR3 reads CASSPTAWGNIQYF. The DNA for the CDR3 is TGTGCCAGCAGCCCTACGGCATGGGGAAACATTCAGTACTTC. Looking up the rest from reference TRBV7-9 and TRBJ2-4 gives the full variable domain: DTGVSQNPRHKITKRGQNVTFRCDPISEHNRLYWYRQTLGQGPEFLTYFQNEAQLEKSRLLSDRFSAERPKGSFSTLEIQRTEQGDSAMYLCASSPTAWGNIQYFGAGTRLSVL.

This clone was counted a few times. The chain carries TRBV25-1 and TRBJ2-7, with D perhaps TRBD1 (5 bases). The CDR3 loop spans 11 amino acids. V lost 10 bases, J lost 3 bases, and 10 bases lay in between. Germline V CDR1 and CDR2: MGHDK, SYGVNS. The chain's CDR3 is CATRVGYEQYF. The CDR3 DNA reads as TGTGCCACCAGGGTTGGCTACGAGCAGTACTTC.

This clone was observed a few times. The rearrangement links TRBV19 to TRBJ2-1; 11 bases match TRBD2. Germline CDR1 LNHDA, CDR2 SQIVND (reference sequence). This CDR3 spans 18 amino acids. Losses at the gene ends were 0 bases for V and 6 bases for J; bases not matched to a gene: 10. CDR3 loop: CASSIDRSGSGRGNEQFF. DNA of the CDR3: TGTGCCAGTAGTATAGATCGCTCGGGTAGCGGGAGGGGCAATGAGCAGTTCTTC.

J is TRBJ2-5 and V is TRBV2; TRBD1 aligns across 8 bases. Germline trimming cut 1 base from V and 5 bases from J; bases unmatched to any gene: 6. From germline, CDR1 is SNHLY and CDR2 FYNNEI. The CDR3 loop spans 15 amino acids. The CDR3 DNA reads as TGTGCCAGCAGTGAAGGGACAGGGATTGAGGAGACCCAGTACTTC. Translating it yields CASSEGTGIEETQYF. The variable domain in full, with the rest retrieved from reference TRBV2 and TRBJ2-5, is EPEVTQTPSHQVTQMGQEVILRCVPISNHLYFYWYRQILGQKVEFLVSFYNNEISEKSEIFDDQFSVERPDGSNFTLKIRSTKLEDSAMYFCASSEGTGIEETQYFGPGTRLLVL.

This chain uses TRBV5-1 with TRBJ2-5, with TRBD1 matching over 7 bases. The CDR3 is 16 amino acids. V shed 4 bases and J 5 bases; nucleotides not matched to a gene: 14. Germline V gene sequence: CDR1 SGHRS, CDR2 YFSETQ. In nucleotides, the CDR3 is TGCGCCAGCAGCGCAATAGGGGGCGGCCCACGGGAGACCCAGTACTTC. Translating gives CASSAIGGGPRETQYF. Based on the CDR3 plus reference TRBV5-1 and TRBJ2-5, the full variable domain is KAGVTQTPRYLIKTRGQQVTLSCSPISGHRSVSWYQQTPGQGLQFLFEYFSETQRNKGNFPGRFSGRQFSNSRSEMNVSTLELGDSALYLCASSAIGGGPRETQYFGPGTRLLVL.

The rearrangement links TRBV29-1 to TRBJ2-2; D remains ambiguous. The length of the CDR3 is 12 residues. V dropped 0 bases and J dropped 7 bases, with 6 bases sitting between them. Germline CDR1 SQVTM, CDR2 ANQGSEA. CDR3 in amino acids: CSVEESGGELFF. The CDR3 DNA sequence: TGCAGCGTTGAAGAGTCCGGCGGGGAGCTGTTTTTT.

This clone was recorded only once. This sequence joins TRBV11-3 and TRBJ2-2; 13 nucleotides line up with TRBD2. This CDR3 has 15 residues. CDR1 and CDR2 from the germline V gene are SGHNT and YENEEA. V lost 5 bases to trimming and J lost 6 bases; unmatched junction nucleotides: 3. The CDR3 loop is CASSLGLAGAGELFF. CDR3 coding DNA: TGTGCCAGCAGCCTCGGACTAGCGGGAGCCGGGGAGCTGTTTTTT.

The V and J genes are TRBV19 and TRBJ1-2; D call uncertain. CDR1 LNHDA and CDR2 SQIVND come from the germline V gene (reference sequence). This CDR3 is built from 12 residues. Trimming left V 11 bases short and J 4 bases short, with 14 bases between. CDR3 loop: CAPLKTGYGYTF. CDR3 DNA sequence: TGTGCCCCCTTGAAAACCGGCTATGGCTACACCTTC.

With regard to this clone: The same CDR3 arises from other DNA sequences in this sample as well. The rearrangement joins TRBV19 to TRBJ1-5, with D unresolved. Germline loops: CDR1 LNHDA, CDR2 SQIVND (reference sequence). This CDR3 region has 12 residues. Trimming pared 1 base from V and 4 bases from J, leaving 2 bases between. The CDR3 here is CASSIGNQPQHF. Here the CDR3 DNA reads TGTGCCAGTAGTATAGGAAATCAGCCCCAGCATTTT.

The V and J genes are TRBV11-2 and TRBJ2-5; D remains unclear. Trimming cost V 5 bases and J 13 bases, with 17 bases left between them. Germline loops: CDR1 SGHAT, CDR2 FQNNGV. The CDR3 is made up of 12 amino acids. The CDR3, as DNA: TGTGCCAGCAGCCCACCTGGGCCTCAATTGTACTTC. Translating gives CASSPPGPQLYF.

Only a few counts were recorded for this clone. The CDR3 DNA follows: TGCGCCAGCAGCCAAGGGCCGCGTAGCAATCAGCCCCAGCATTTT. It is translated as CASSQGPRSNQPQHF. The rearrangement uses TRBV4-1 and TRBJ1-5; D is unclear. The germline V gene encodes CDR1 MGHRA and CDR2 YSYEKL. Between the trimmed V and J ends, which lost 1 base and 0 bases, there was a span of 7 bases. The CDR3 is made up of 15 amino acids.

V usage is TRBV30 and J usage is TRBJ2-1; 12 bases match TRBD2. There are 18 residues in the CDR3. J lost 6 bases, V lost 1 base, and 13 bases had no gene match. The germline CDR1 and CDR2 sequences are GTSNPN and SVGIG (reference sequence). CDR3 loop: CAWSAASGRAGLVNEQFF. In nucleotides, the CDR3 is TGTGCCTGGAGTGCGGCTAGCGGGAGGGCCGGTTTAGTCAATGAGCAGTTCTTC.

The chain has TRBV29-1 and TRBJ2-1; TRBD1 aligns across 9 bases. The germline V gene encodes CDR1 SQVTM and CDR2 ANQGSEA. This CDR3 spans 15 amino acids. V was clipped by 8 bases and J by 3 bases; unmatched bases: 11. CDR3 region: CSLSTRDRVYNEQFF. The CDR3 nucleotides are TGCAGCCTATCGACCCGGGACAGGGTCTACAATGAGCAGTTCTTC.

This clone was observed a few times. The chain employs TRBV11-2 and TRBJ1-5, with 8 bases identical to TRBD1. CDR1 is SGHAT, CDR2 FQNNGV, per germline. V shed 5 bases, J shed 2 bases, and the junction held 8 bases outside the gene matches. The CDR3 consists of 16 residues. The CDR3 region has the DNA TGTGCCAGCAGCCTTACAGGGGGGGGAGGCAATCAGCCCCAGCATTTT. Protein product: CASSLTGGGGNQPQHF.

V gene TRBV11-2 combines with J gene TRBJ2-7, with 8 nucleotides matching TRBD2. V lost 2 bases and J lost 2; bases outside the gene matches: 2. The CDR3 loop spans 14 amino acids. From germline, CDR1 is SGHAT and CDR2 FQNNGV. CDR3 DNA: TGTGCCAGCAGCTTAACTAGCGGAACCTACGAGCAGTACTTC. Its protein product is CASSLTSGTYEQYF.